This entry is about one TCR beta chain. Only in-frame clones appear in the TCRdb table, and some are missing; sequencing was by immunoSEQ multiplex PCR. Found here are roughly 190,000 clones, around 90% of them singletons; the top ten hold approximately 0.5%. These data belong to a study of blood T cell repertoires in COVID-19. The wider study: Sources were T cells, B-cell-depleted T cells, or PBMCs; the material itself was cDNA or gDNA.

The clonotype was recovered from a man over 45 with acute or convalescent COVID-19. Sequencing was carried out using peripheral blood.

CDR3 region: CATGAGYTF. The DNA for the CDR3 is TGTGCCACAGGGGCTGGCTACACCTTC. The J gene is TRBJ1-2, the V gene TRBV28; D is perhaps TRBD1 (6 bases). This CDR3 is 9 amino acids long. Trimming removed 10 bases from V and 7 bases from J, with 7 bases in between. CDR1 MDHEN and CDR2 SYDVKM come from the germline V gene.